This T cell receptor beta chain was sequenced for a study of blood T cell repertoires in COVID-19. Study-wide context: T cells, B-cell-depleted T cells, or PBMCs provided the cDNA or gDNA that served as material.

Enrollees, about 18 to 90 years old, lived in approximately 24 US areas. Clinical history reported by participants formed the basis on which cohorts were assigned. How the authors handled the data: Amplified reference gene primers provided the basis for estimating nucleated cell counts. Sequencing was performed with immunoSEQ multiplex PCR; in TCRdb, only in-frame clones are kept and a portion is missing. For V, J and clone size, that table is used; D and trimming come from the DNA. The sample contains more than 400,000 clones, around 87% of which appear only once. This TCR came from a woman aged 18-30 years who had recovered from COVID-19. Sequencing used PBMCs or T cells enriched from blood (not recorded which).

The CDR3 loop is CASSQGQGYDEQYF. The CDR3 coding sequence is TGTGCCAGCAGCCAGGGACAGGGGTACGACGAGCAGTACTTC. The V and J genes are TRBV5-8 and TRBJ2-7, with 10 bases fitting TRBD1. Germline V lookup: CDR1 SGHTS, CDR2 YDEGEE. CDR3 length: 14 residues. V shed 4 bases and J 5 bases; nucleotides not matched to a gene: 6.